This TCR beta chain was found in a study of blood T cells in healthy people across ages (dated by TCRdb to the mid-2010s). Turning to the overall study: In model experiments, template switching captured roughly one uniquely barcoded TCR beta cDNA molecule for every two T cells. Two additional independent replicas of 1 million unique cDNA reads from the same blood draw were analyzed for two donors (one aged 18 to 30 and one aged 80 or older). To avoid experimental bias, donors of different ages were randomly spread across the sequencing lanes. The study measured age-related changes in TCR beta repertoire diversity using deep sequencing normalized with unique cDNA molecular identifiers. The donors were divided into four age groups: young (average approximately 16 years), middle-aged (about 39), aged (approximately 64) and long-lived (around 80).

Libraries were prepared through 5' RACE. The instrument was an Illumina HiSeq 2500. A second PCR of 7 to 11 cycles was run with a J-beta primer mix and a sample-barcoded 5' primer. A unique molecular identifier was introduced onto each TCR beta cDNA molecule by a template-switch 5' adaptor carrying 12 random nucleotides. Each sample yielded at least 2.5 million CDR3-containing paired-end reads. First-strand cDNA synthesis was performed from all RNA using the Mint cDNA synthesis kit, with priming by a TRBC-specific oligonucleotide. Following uracil-DNA glycosylase treatment, a first 18-cycle PCR with universal primers M1SS and BC2_uni_R was performed on all cDNA. Per the source publication's procedure: Normalization of each sample was performed by random selection of 1 million high-quality reads, each carrying a distinct molecular identifier. Reads with shared molecular identifiers were discarded instead of being binned into consensus sequences. MiTCR, set to a Q25 quality threshold and the strictest error-elimination algorithm, was used for CDR3 identification, clonotype clustering and error correction. A nonparametric unseen species model with Euler transformation was used to estimate lower-bound total TCR beta diversity. The public sequencing data were trimmed at Q25 with fastp and processed into clonotypes with MiXCR by TCRdb, which kept only in-frame beta chains. Rows with one shared CDR3 protein collapse into an entry with the most common genes and DNA. TCRdb's processing, not the study's, gives the V and J calls here. In this sample the table shows under 2,000,000 distinct CDR3 sequences, around 48% of which occur a single time. The ten biggest clones cover 2.1% of the sample.

With regard to this clonotype: Its antigen is still unknown. Per-nucleotide qualities are absent, and no much larger clonotype sits a single base away.

CDR1 SEHNR and CDR2 FQNEAQ were looked up in the germline V gene (reference sequence). The CDR3 contains 15 residues, cysteine and phenylalanine counted. Just CDR3 DNA is preserved here, 45 bases in frame from base 1. The trim is 1 base for V and 3 bases for J, with a gap of 12 bases between the germline ends. The roughly 39 donors, aged roughly 6 to 90 years, were systemically healthy Caucasian individuals from Russia. Around 10 milliliters of peripheral blood were drawn from each donor into EDTA-treated Vacutainer tubes. Ficoll-Paque density-gradient centrifugation was used to isolate PBMCs, with at least 6.5 million per sample. Total RNA, at least 5 micrograms per sample, was extracted from PBMCs with Trizol reagent. For every donor, flow cytometry on a PBMC aliquot measured the percentage of naive CD45RAhigh/CD27high T cells. Points the paper makes about the study in general: Bulk unsorted PBMC profiling prevented conclusive comparison of naive and antigen-experienced compartments. The percentage of naive T cells measured by flow cytometry correlated strongly with observed TCR beta diversity. Estimates of total diversity from one million sequenced T cells were regarded as lower bounds and underestimates. Observed TCR beta diversity per million T cells fell roughly linearly with age, and a significant reduction was already apparent by age roughly 40. The long-lived group showed more naive CD4+ T cells, fewer expanded clones and increased TCR diversity than the aged group, suggesting age selection. The CMV infection status of donors was not known, potentially confounding age-related changes in expanded clonotypes.

Recombination linked TRBV7-9 to TRBJ1-2; no D gene is confidently identified. The origin of this receptor is a woman in her 40s in good health. Source material: blood. CDR3 protein: CASSLEWIAHYGYTF. The nucleotide sequence is given as TGTGCCAGCAGCTTAGAGTGGATCGCCCACTATGGCTACACCTTC. With all but the CDR3 taken from the reference TRBV7-9 and TRBJ1-2 genes, the full variable domain is: DTGVSQNPRHKITKRGQNVTFRCDPISEHNRLYWYRQTLGQGPEFLTYFQNEAQLEKSRLLSDRFSAERPKGSFSTLEIQRTEQGDSAMYLCASSLEWIAHYGYTFGSGTRLTVV.